This T cell receptor beta chain was observed in a study of blood T cell repertoires in COVID-19. The overall study: Some COVID-19 samples were acute and others convalescent; all came from the United States, Italy and Spain. PBMCs, B-cell-depleted T cells, or T cells provided the cDNA or gDNA that made up the material.

Per the original methods: For nucleated cells, counts were estimated from reference gene primer amplification. Libraries were prepared by immunoSEQ multiplex PCR; TCRdb keeps only in-frame clonotypes and omits some of them. Clonal size and the V and J genes are those of that table, whereas D and trimming came from the DNA. The sample lists 150,000 to 250,000 clones; approximately 80% were seen once. The germline V and J ends were trimmed by 2 bases and 4 bases, with 17 bases remaining between them. Per germline, CDR1 SGHTA and CDR2 FQGNSA. The CDR3 contains 16 residues. Sequencing input: peripheral blood. The receptor comes from a human donor with acute or convalescent COVID-19. The donor label of this sample is uncertain. The rearrangement joins TRBV7-2 to TRBJ1-2, with a tentative D call TRBD1 (6 bases). The CDR3, as DNA: TGTGCCAGCAGCTTACCACCTGGACAGAACGGCTATGGCTACACCTTC. Protein product: CASSLPPGQNGYGYTF.